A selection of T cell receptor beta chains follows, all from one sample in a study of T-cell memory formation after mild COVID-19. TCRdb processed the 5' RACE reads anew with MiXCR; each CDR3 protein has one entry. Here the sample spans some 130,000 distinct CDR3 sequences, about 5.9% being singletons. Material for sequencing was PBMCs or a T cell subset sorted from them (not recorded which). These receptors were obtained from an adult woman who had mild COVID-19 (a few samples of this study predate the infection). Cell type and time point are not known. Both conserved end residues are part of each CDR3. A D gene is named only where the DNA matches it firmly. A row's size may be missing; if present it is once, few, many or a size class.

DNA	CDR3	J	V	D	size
TGTGCCAGCTCACCACCAAATACAGGCCGGAATTCACCCCTCCACTTT	CASSPPNTGRNSPLHF	TRBJ1-6	TRBV18	.	.
TGTGCCAGCAGCTTAAGTTCCCGGACGAACACTGAAGCTTTCTTT	CASSLSSRTNTEAFF	TRBJ1-1	TRBV7-3	.	many
TGTGCCAGCAGCTCCGAGGGAAACACCATATATTTT	CASSSEGNTIYF	TRBJ1-3	TRBV2	.	.
TGTGCCAGCTCACCTAACACAGGGGGCACTGAAGCTTTCTTT	CASSPNTGGTEAFF	TRBJ1-1	TRBV18	TRBD1	few
TGCGCCAGCAGCATCGAACCGGACAGGGTGGAGGAAAAACTGTTTTTT	CASSIEPDRVEEKLFF	TRBJ1-4	TRBV5-1	TRBD1	.
TGTGCCAGTACCATGGACAGGGTAACAGATACGCAGTATTTT	CASTMDRVTDTQYF	TRBJ2-3	TRBV19	TRBD1	few
TGTGCCAGCAGTTACTCAGACACCGGGGAGCTGTTTTTT	CASSYSDTGELFF	TRBJ2-2	TRBV3-1	.	few
TGTGCCAGCAGCTTACTACAGGCGGCAGATACGCAGTATTTT	CASSLLQAADTQYF	TRBJ2-3	TRBV7-8	.	few
TGTGCCACCAGTGACCCCGGGACAGGGGTCTACGAGCAGTACTTC	CATSDPGTGVYEQYF	TRBJ2-7	TRBV24-1	TRBD1	.
TGTGCCACCACCCAGAGCTCCTACAATGAGCAGTTCTTC	CATTQSSYNEQFF	TRBJ2-1	TRBV7-9	.	few
TGTGCCAGCAGCCAGACAGGGGCGACCTACGAGCAGTACTTC	CASSQTGATYEQYF	TRBJ2-7	TRBV11-2	TRBD1	few
TGCGCCAGCAGCTTCCGGCGGAGTAGCACAGATACGCAGTATTTT	CASSFRRSSTDTQYF	TRBJ2-3	TRBV5-1	.	many
TGTGCCAGCCTCTTACTAGTCGATGAGCAGTTCTTC	CASLLLVDEQFF	TRBJ2-1	TRBV12-3/TRBV12-4	.	few
TGTGCCAGCAGCCCTGAGAACTATGGCTACACCTTC	CASSPENYGYTF	TRBJ1-2	TRBV7-9	.	.
TGTGCCAGCAGTTCTCCCGTTGGCTACCAGCAGTTCTTC	CASSSPVGYQQFF	TRBJ2-1	TRBV6-5	.	many
TGCGCCAGCAGCTCGACCGGGACAGTGCTTTACGAGCAGTACTTC	CASSSTGTVLYEQYF	TRBJ2-7	TRBV5-1	TRBD1	.
TGTGCCAGCTCACCACGTGAGATCTCACAAGGAAAGCAGTACTTC	CASSPREISQGKQYF	TRBJ2-7	TRBV18	.	many
TGTGCCAGCAGCATACTGAGGGGACAGATTAAGTTGCACTATGGCTACACCTTC	CASSILRGQIKLHYGYTF	TRBJ1-2	TRBV7-2	TRBD1	many
TGTGCCAGCAGTGTAAGTCCAGTCGGCATTCAGTACTTC	CASSVSPVGIQYF	TRBJ2-4	TRBV25-1	.	.
TGTGCCAGCAGCCCTAGGGGGGGCTTGGGGGCAGATACGCAGTATTTT	CASSPRGGLGADTQYF	TRBJ2-3	TRBV7-2	.	.
TGCGCCAGCAGCTACGGACTAGCGGGAGCCTACGAGCAGTACTTC	CASSYGLAGAYEQYF	TRBJ2-7	TRBV4-3	TRBD2	.
TGCAGTGTGAGCGGATCCTCCTACGAGCAGTACTTC	CSVSGSSYEQYF	TRBJ2-7	TRBV20-1	.	few
TGCGCCAGCAGCTTGGTGGGGTTGAACGAGCAGTACTTC	CASSLVGLNEQYF	TRBJ2-7	TRBV5-1	.	many
TGTGCCAGCAGCCCCCCCACCAGGACAGGGAACACTGAAGCTTTCTTT	CASSPPTRTGNTEAFF	TRBJ1-1	TRBV11-3	TRBD1	many
TGTGCCAGCAACCGGGTCTCTGGGGCCAACGTCCTGACTTTC	CASNRVSGANVLTF	TRBJ2-6	TRBV9	.	.
TGTGCCAGCAGCCGGGGTCCACAGGGCTACACCTTC	CASSRGPQGYTF	TRBJ1-2	TRBV5-6	.	many
TGTGCCAGTAGTATCCTCGGGAACTATGGCTACACCTTC	CASSILGNYGYTF	TRBJ1-2	TRBV19	.	.
TGTGCCAGCAGTTTTGAGGGGGCGCGTCGCTATGGCTACACCTTC	CASSFEGARRYGYTF	TRBJ1-2	TRBV12-3/TRBV12-4	TRBD1	.
TGTGCCAGCAGCTTGGGGGGGGGCGTTGAGCAGTTCTTC	CASSLGGGVEQFF	TRBJ2-1	TRBV5-4	.	.
TGTGCCAGTAGTATAAGGGGTCAGGGTGACAACGTCCTGACTTTC	CASSIRGQGDNVLTF	TRBJ2-6	TRBV19	.	few
TGTGCCAGCAGCCAAGAAGGGTACCCAGATACGCAGTATTTT	CASSQEGYPDTQYF	TRBJ2-3	TRBV3-1	.	few
TGCGCCAGCAGCTTGGCCGGGGGGGGCTCCTACAATGAGCAGTTCTTC	CASSLAGGGSYNEQFF	TRBJ2-1	TRBV5-1	TRBD2	.
TGCGCCAGCAGCCCCGGACAGGGGCCACGCTCTGGGGCCAACGTCCTGACTTTC	CASSPGQGPRSGANVLTF	TRBJ2-6	TRBV4-1	TRBD1	.
TGTGCCAGCAGCCGCTGGTTGGGTAGCGGGGGAGGCTCCTACAATGAGCAGTTCTTC	CASSRWLGSGGGSYNEQFF	TRBJ2-1	TRBV3-1	TRBD2	.
TGCGCCAGCAGCCGGGTGGGGACAGCTGACTACGCCGACTACGAGCAGTACTTC	CASSRVGTADYADYEQYF	TRBJ2-7	TRBV5-1	TRBD1	many
TGTGCCAGCAGCACCGGGACAGGGGACTATGGCTACACCTTC	CASSTGTGDYGYTF	TRBJ1-2	TRBV12-3/TRBV12-4	TRBD1	.
TGTGCCAGCAGCTTAAAGGGAATGCGGGGTGGCACTGAAGCTTTCTTT	CASSLKGMRGGTEAFF	TRBJ1-1	TRBV7-2	.	.